The subject of this entry is one TCR beta chain. This entry comes from a study of glioma-infiltrating T cells after dendritic cell vaccination. TCRB CDR3 was amplified from 2 ug genomic DNA or less. TCRdb's table, derived via immunoSEQ multiplex PCR, lists solely in-frame clones and lacks some. Seen here are nearly 85,000 clones, roughly 89% observed once, and the top ten hold under 4%. Germline CDR1 SGHNT, CDR2 YYREEE (reference sequence). V shed 5 bases, J shed 6 bases, and the junction held 10 bases outside the gene matches. The CDR3 has 14 residues. Sequencing was performed on blood, taken before dendritic cell vaccination. The sequence was obtained from a human donor with glioblastoma. This chain links TRBV5-4 with TRBJ2-7; 8 bases match TRBD1. This chain's CDR3 is CASRAGTGPSEQYF. CDR3 coding DNA: TGTGCCAGCAGGGCCGGGACAGGTCCCAGCGAGCAGTACTTC.